In its sample, the clone carrying this TCR beta chain was seen once. No antigen is known for it. Time point meaning: longitudinal time-point 1 (baseline). These data belong to a study of neurological immune-mediated disorders. cDNA synthesis was performed by 5'RACE with 10-nucleotide random UMIs. TCRdb passed the 5' RACE reads through MiXCR, listing each CDR3 protein once. In the table there are some 68,000 distinct CDR3 sequences, approximately 15% of which are singletons. From germline, CDR1 is MGHRA and CDR2 YSYEKL. This CDR3 spans 14 amino acids. V lost 0 bases to trimming and J lost 9 bases, with 14 bases between them. General observations from the study: No CDR3 amino acid sequences were shared by expanded clones across subjects, suggesting private repertoires in all groups.

The chain uses TRBV4-1 and TRBJ1-2; possibly TRBD1 for D (5 bases). The TCR comes from a female donor with HTLV-1-associated myelopathy (HAM/TSP). The sequencing sample was made of PBMCs. CDR3 DNA sequence: TGCGCCAGCAGCCAAGATCGGAGGGGTGATTGCTACACCTTC. Amino acids: CASSQDRRGDCYTF.